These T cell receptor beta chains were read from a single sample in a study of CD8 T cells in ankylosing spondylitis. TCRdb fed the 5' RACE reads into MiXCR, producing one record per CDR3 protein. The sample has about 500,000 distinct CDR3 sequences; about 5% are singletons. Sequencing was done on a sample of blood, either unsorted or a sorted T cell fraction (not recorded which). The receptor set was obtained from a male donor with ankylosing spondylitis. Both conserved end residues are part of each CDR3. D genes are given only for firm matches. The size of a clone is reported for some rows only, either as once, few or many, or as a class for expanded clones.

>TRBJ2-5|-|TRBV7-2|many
CASSQLGYQETQYF
TGTGCCAGCAGCCAACTGGGGTACCAAGAGACCCAGTACTTC
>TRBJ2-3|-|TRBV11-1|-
CASSVTSVTDTQYF
TGTGCCAGCAGCGTGACTAGTGTCACAGATACGCAGTATTTT
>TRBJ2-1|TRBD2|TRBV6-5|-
CASSYELAGDRVYNEQFF
TGTGCCAGCAGTTACGAACTAGCGGGAGATCGGGTCTACAATGAGCAGTTCTTC
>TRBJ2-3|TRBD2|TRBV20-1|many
CSARGGREGTDTQYF
TGCAGTGCTAGAGGAGGGCGGGAGGGCACAGATACGCAGTATTTT
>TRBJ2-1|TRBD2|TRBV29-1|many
CSVVRTSLSEQFF
TGCAGCGTTGTAAGGACTAGTCTCAGTGAGCAGTTCTTC
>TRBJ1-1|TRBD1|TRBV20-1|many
CSARRGREKAFF
TGCAGTGCTAGGAGGGGGCGGGAGAAAGCTTTCTTT
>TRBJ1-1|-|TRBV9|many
CASSVRQEVNTEAFF
TGTGCCAGCAGCGTAAGGCAGGAGGTAAACACTGAAGCTTTCTTT
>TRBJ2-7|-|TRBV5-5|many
CASSLSGTALLGEQYF
TGTGCCAGCAGCCTCTCGGGGACGGCGTTGCTGGGGGAGCAGTACTTC
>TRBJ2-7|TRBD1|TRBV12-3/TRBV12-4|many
CASSPRQGVSLEQYF
TGTGCCAGCAGTCCCCGACAGGGGGTGTCTCTGGAGCAGTACTTC
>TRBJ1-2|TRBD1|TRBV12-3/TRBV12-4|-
CASSPRDSLSRYGYTF
TGTGCCAGCAGCCCAAGGGACAGCCTCAGTCGGTATGGCTACACCTTC
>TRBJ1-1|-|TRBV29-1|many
CSVAWPMNTEAFF
TGCAGCGTTGCTTGGCCGATGAACACTGAAGCTTTCTTT
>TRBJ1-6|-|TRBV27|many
CASSIGGGNSPLHF
TGTGCCAGCAGTATCGGGGGGGGAAATTCACCCCTCCACTTT
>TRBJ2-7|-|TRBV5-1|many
CASSPRTLGKWEQYF
TGCGCCAGCAGCCCTCGGACTTTAGGCAAATGGGAGCAGTACTTC
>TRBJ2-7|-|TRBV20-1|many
CSANPPPEQYF
TGCAGTGCTAACCCCCCTCCTGAGCAGTACTTC